The clone carrying this TCR beta chain was seen at least ten times. TCRdb re-called the PCR reads through MiXCR, storing one row per CDR3 protein. The sample lists about 25,000 distinct CDR3 sequences, roughly 50% occurring once. This record belongs to a study of CD4 and CD8 cells across lung adenocarcinoma regions. Samples came from patients with localized non-small cell lung adenocarcinoma. The TCR sequence derives from a male donor with lung adenocarcinoma. The CD4 and CD8 labels of this study may be unreliable. Material for sequencing was CD8+ T cells from the center of a lung tumor.

This CDR3 reads CASSQDEREEPDTQYF. The CDR3 bases are TGTGCCAGCAGCCAAGACGAGCGGGAGGAACCAGATACGCAGTATTTT. This chain joins TRBV3-1 and TRBJ2-3; 9 nucleotides match TRBD2. The CDR3 extends over 16 amino acids. V lost 0 bases and J lost 4; bases outside the gene matches: 5. Germline V CDR1 and CDR2: LGHDT, YNNKEL (reference sequence).